The T cell receptor (beta chain) under discussion was sequenced for a study of blood T cells in healthy people across ages. Background on the study: About one barcoded beta molecule per two T cells came from capture by template switching.

Per individual sample, total RNA of at least 6 micrograms was extracted. The use of a sample-barcoded 5' primer and a J-beta primer mix characterized a second PCR of roughly 7 to 11 cycles. Each cDNA molecule was tagged by a template-switch adaptor that had 12 random nucleotides. Every sample returned 2.5 million or more CDR3-containing paired-end reads. MiXCR was run by TCRdb on the 5' RACE reads, yielding one entry per CDR3 protein. Of around 800,000 distinct CDR3 sequences in the sample, around two fifths were seen once. The CDR3 spans 13 residues. The V gene's germline CDR1 is MNHEY and CDR2 SMNVEV (reference sequence). Trimming stripped 3 bases from V and 3 bases from J, with 9 bases between.

Source material: blood. V and J are TRBV27 and TRBJ2-7; D is ambiguous. The sequence was obtained from a man aged 60-69 years in good health. CDR3 coding DNA: TGTGCCAGCAGTTTTTCAGCTTACTACGAGCAGTACTTC. Protein: CASSFSAYYEQYF.